These 25 T cell receptor beta chains came from one sample sequenced in a study of cytomegalovirus exposure and HLA in healthy donors. PCR primers comprised 60 Vbeta and 13 Jbeta primers. Data came from immunoSEQ multiplex PCR; TCRdb stores just in-frame clones and leaves some out. The sample consists of some 190,000 clones, about four fifths of them appearing once. Sequencing was performed on PBMCs. All receptors derive from a woman aged 25 to 39 in good health and CMV-seropositive.

The chain has TRBV10-1 and TRBJ2-2; TRBD2 aligns across 8 bases. CDR1 is WNHNN, CDR2 SYGVQD, per germline (reference sequence). The CDR3 runs to 11 residues. Written as DNA, the CDR3 is TGCGCTACTCAGCGGGGGAGGGAGCTGTTTTTT. Translated, it gives CATQRGRELFF.

This clone was picked up a small number of times. This rearrangement joins TRBV4-2 to TRBJ2-1; perhaps TRBD2 as D (5 bases). V was clipped by 4 bases and J by 4 bases, with 17 bases between them. CDR1 is LGHNA and CDR2 is YNFKEQ in the germline V gene. The CDR3 runs 16 residues. As DNA, the CDR3 is TGTGCCAGCAGCCTCAGTTCCAGACTACCTTACAATGAGCAGTTCTTC. It codes for CASSLSSRLPYNEQFF.

V is TRBV7-8 and J is TRBJ2-1; 12 nucleotides align to TRBD2. V trimming: 1 base; J trimming: 9 bases; junction bases outside the gene matches: 7. The CDR3 has 16 residues. Germline CDR1 reads SGHVS; CDR2 reads FQNEAQ. This CDR3 is CASSLGLAGVLREQFF. CDR3 coding DNA: TGTGCCAGCAGCTTAGGACTAGCGGGGGTGTTGCGTGAGCAGTTCTTC.

CDR3 loop: CSVRTGVGGYEQYF. DNA of the CDR3: TGCAGCGTTCGGACAGGGGTGGGGGGCTACGAGCAGTACTTC. V is TRBV29-1 and J is TRBJ2-7; 9 bases align to TRBD1. In germline, CDR1 is SQVTM, CDR2 ANQGSEA. CDR3 size: 14 residues. The V segment lost 5 bases and the J segment 3 bases; nucleotides outside the gene matches: 8.

The rearrangement joins TRBV7-9 to TRBJ2-7, with D perhaps matching TRBD1 (5 bases). CDR3 length: 15 amino acids. Trimming stripped 5 bases from V and 2 bases from J, with 16 bases between. Per the germline V gene, CDR1 is SEHNR and CDR2 is FQNEAQ (reference sequence). The CDR3 DNA follows: TGTGCCAGCAGCGGAAAAGGGCAGGGAACCTACGAGCAGTACTTC. It codes for CASSGKGQGTYEQYF.

V and J are TRBV7-9 and TRBJ2-1; 8 bases are a match to TRBD2. Germline values: CDR1 SEHNR, CDR2 FQNEAQ (reference sequence). The CDR3 covers 12 residues. V shed 10 bases and J 4 bases; nucleotides not matched to a gene: 3. CDR3: CATGGGYNEQFF. The CDR3 nucleotides are TGTGCCACCGGCGGGGGGTACAATGAGCAGTTCTTC.

The chain couples TRBV7-6 to TRBJ2-7; 7 nucleotides line up with TRBD1. CDR1 SGHVS and CDR2 FNYEAQ come from the germline V gene. The CDR3 runs to 15 residues. The V segment lost 1 base and the J segment 1 base; nucleotides outside the gene matches: 4. The CDR3 DNA reads TGTGCCAGCAGCTTAGGGGACAGTCGATCCTACGAGCAGTACTTC. Residues: CASSLGDSRSYEQYF.

A single count supports this clone. The rearrangement uses TRBV6-5 and TRBJ2-3; 7 bases align to TRBD2. Losses at the gene ends were 2 bases for V and 4 bases for J; bases not matched to a gene: 6. The CDR3 has 15 amino acids. Germline V gene sequence: CDR1 MNHEY, CDR2 SVGAGI. The CDR3 coding sequence is TGTGCCAGCAGTTACGGCGGGAGAGAGGCAGATACGCAGTATTTT. Amino acids: CASSYGGREADTQYF.

The DNA of the CDR3 is TGTGCCAGCAGCTTCAATCGACAGAGCTCCTACGAGCAGTACTTC. It codes for CASSFNRQSSYEQYF. V usage is TRBV7-9 and J usage is TRBJ2-7; a possible D gene is TRBD1 (5 bases). CDR1 and CDR2 from the germline V gene are SEHNR and FQNEAQ (reference sequence). Trimming cost V 3 bases and J 0 bases, with 12 bases left between them. This CDR3 is 15 amino acids long.

The J gene is TRBJ1-2, the V gene TRBV6-5; no clear D. This CDR3 region has 13 residues. Trimming stripped 5 bases from V and 8 bases from J, with 15 bases between. Germline CDR1 and CDR2: MNHEY and SVGAGI. The CDR3: CASSTHGDTGYTF. The CDR3 nucleotides are TGTGCCAGCAGTACTCACGGGGATACCGGCTACACCTTC.

V gene TRBV4-2 combines with J gene TRBJ2-1; D might be TRBD1 (6 bases). CDR1 is LGHNA and CDR2 is YNFKEQ in the germline V gene. The germline V and J ends were trimmed by 1 base and 3 bases, with 10 bases remaining between them. The CDR3 has 15 amino acids. The CDR3 coding sequence is TGTGCCAGCAGCCAAGGAGGGGGTAACTACAATGAGCAGTTCTTC. Translation gives CASSQGGGNYNEQFF.

The chain employs TRBV28 and TRBJ1-1; 9 bases line up with TRBD1. Germline assignment: CDR1 MDHEN and CDR2 SYDVKM. The V gene end was trimmed by 8 bases and the J gene end by 1 base; junction bases not matched to a gene: 8. The CDR3 sequence is 15 residues long. The CDR3: CASGNRGRGNTEAFF. The CDR3 DNA reads as TGTGCCAGCGGCAACAGGGGGCGCGGGAACACTGAAGCTTTCTTT.

The chain combines TRBV6-6 with TRBJ2-1, with D perhaps TRBD2 (7 bases). V gave up 7 bases and J gave up 0 bases, with 16 bases separating them. This CDR3 region has 16 residues. CDR1 is MNHNY, CDR2 SVGAGI, per germline (reference sequence). CDR3 loop: CASTDEGGYSYNEQFF. CDR3 in DNA: TGTGCCAGCACCGACGAGGGGGGGTACTCCTACAATGAGCAGTTCTTC.

This chain uses TRBV19 with TRBJ2-5; 8 bases map to TRBD2. The CDR3 length is 15 residues. Germline lookup yields CDR1 LNHDA and CDR2 SQIVND (reference sequence). Trimming removed 6 bases from V and 0 bases from J; junction bases left unmatched: 6. The CDR3 coding sequence is TGTGCCAGTAGGGGGGAGGGACTAGACCAAGAGACCCAGTACTTC. It yields the protein CASRGEGLDQETQYF. Variable domain in full (rest from reference TRBV19 and TRBJ2-5): DGGITQSPKYLFRKEGQNVTLSCEQNLNHDAMYWYRQDPGQGLRLIYYSQIVNDFQKGDIAEGYSVSREKKESFPLTVTSAQKNPTAFYLCASRGEGLDQETQYFGPGTRLLVL.

The rearrangement joins TRBV13 to TRBJ2-1; 10 nucleotides agree with TRBD2. V trimming: 4 bases; J trimming: 7 bases; junction bases outside the gene matches: 13. Germline values: CDR1 PRHDT, CDR2 FYEKMQ (reference sequence). The CDR3 length is 17 residues. In nucleotides, the CDR3 is TGTGCCAGCAGCTCAAGCGGGAGGGCTCTCGGGAGGAATGAGCAGTTCTTC. This codes for CASSSSGRALGRNEQFF.

The gene calls are TRBV27 and TRBJ2-3; tentatively, D is TRBD1 (6 bases). Germline V gene sequence: CDR1 MNHEY, CDR2 SMNVEV (reference sequence). V dropped 1 base and J dropped 6 bases, with 20 bases sitting between them. This CDR3 contains 17 residues. CDR3 loop: CASSLLTGLNRGDTQYF. The DNA of the CDR3 is TGTGCCAGCAGTTTATTGACAGGACTCAATAGGGGGGATACGCAGTATTTT.

Comment on this clone: One end of the junction does not line up with germline, which may come from a read error. This chain connects TRBV15 to TRBJ1-5; no definite D call. The germline CDR1 and CDR2 sequences are LNHNV and YYDKDF (reference sequence). The CDR3 extends over 16 amino acids. The CDR3 DNA reads TGTGCCACCAGCACCGCTGCGCCGGCAGGCAATGAGCCCCAGCATTTT. Translation: CATSTAAPAGNEPQHF.

This chain joins TRBV28 and TRBJ2-7; possible D gene TRBD1, 5 bases. V lost 5 bases, J lost 3 bases, and 8 bases lay in between. Germline-derived CDR1 and CDR2 are MDHEN and SYDVKM. The CDR3 is made up of 12 amino acids. For the CDR3, the DNA is TGTGCCAGCAGTCCGACAGACTACGAGCAGTACTTC. It is translated as CASSPTDYEQYF.

The chain couples TRBV19 to TRBJ2-3; maybe TRBD2 (7 bases). Germline-derived CDR1 and CDR2 are LNHDA and SQIVND (reference sequence). The ends were cut back, 6 bases at V and 4 bases at J, with 23 bases in the middle. This CDR3 region has 17 residues. CDR3 in DNA: TGTGCCAGTAGCCCTAGCGGAGTTAGGAGGGGGGCAGATACGCAGTATTTT. It encodes CASSPSGVRRGADTQYF.

The rearrangement links TRBV7-8 to TRBJ2-7, with D maybe TRBD1 (5 bases). CDR3 length equals 14 residues. Germline CDR1 SGHVS, CDR2 FQNEAQ. V was shortened by 3 bases and J by 1 base, with 10 bases between the two germline ends. The CDR3 sequence: CASSFVGESYEQYF. The CDR3 region has the DNA TGTGCCAGCAGCTTCGTAGGGGAATCCTACGAGCAGTACTTC.

This clone came up a few times. This rearrangement joins TRBV27 to TRBJ2-5, with 9 nucleotides matching TRBD2. The CDR3 is 15 amino acids. The ends lost 6 bases at V and 3 bases at J; junction bases unmatched: 8. CDR1 is MNHEY and CDR2 is SMNVEV in the germline V gene (reference sequence). The CDR3 is CASSRRPSGKETQYF. As DNA, the CDR3 is TGTGCCAGCAGCCGAAGGCCTAGCGGGAAAGAGACCCAGTACTTC.

CDR3 sequence: CASGGQGNTIYF. The CDR3 DNA is TGTGCCAGCGGGGGACAGGGGAACACCATATATTTT. The chain combines TRBV6-1 with TRBJ1-3, with 10 bases aligning to TRBD1. Germline V lookup: CDR1 MNHNS, CDR2 SASEGT. With 8 bases clipped from V and 7 bases from J, the junction kept 2 bases outside the gene matches. The CDR3 runs to 12 residues.

CDR3 amino acids: CASSFPFRGDTSSYEQYF. In DNA form, the CDR3 reads TGTGCCAGCAGTTTCCCATTTCGGGGAGACACCAGCTCCTACGAGCAGTACTTC. The chain recombines TRBV28 with TRBJ2-5, with a possible D match to TRBD2 (5 bases). The J call is in doubt because the DNA end fits TRBJ2-7 better. The CDR3 has 18 amino acids. The germline CDR1 and CDR2 sequences are MDHEN and SYDVKM.

J is TRBJ1-2 and V is TRBV10-3; 8 nucleotides agree with TRBD1. CDR1 is ENHRY, CDR2 SYGVKD, per germline. The CDR3 length is 14 residues. The V segment lost 5 bases and the J segment 3 bases; nucleotides outside the gene matches: 5. CDR3 in DNA: TGTGCCATCAGTCCAGGGGGCGGTGACTATGGCTACACCTTC. As protein: CAISPGGGDYGYTF.

The chain couples TRBV6-6 to TRBJ2-3; 8 nucleotides align to TRBD1. The germline V gene encodes CDR1 MNHNY and CDR2 SVGAGI (reference sequence). The CDR3 is made up of 14 amino acids. V was clipped by 4 bases and J by 1 base; unmatched bases: 1. CDR3: CASSLDRGTDTQYF. The CDR3 nucleotides read TGTGCCAGCAGTTTGGACAGGGGCACAGATACGCAGTATTTT.